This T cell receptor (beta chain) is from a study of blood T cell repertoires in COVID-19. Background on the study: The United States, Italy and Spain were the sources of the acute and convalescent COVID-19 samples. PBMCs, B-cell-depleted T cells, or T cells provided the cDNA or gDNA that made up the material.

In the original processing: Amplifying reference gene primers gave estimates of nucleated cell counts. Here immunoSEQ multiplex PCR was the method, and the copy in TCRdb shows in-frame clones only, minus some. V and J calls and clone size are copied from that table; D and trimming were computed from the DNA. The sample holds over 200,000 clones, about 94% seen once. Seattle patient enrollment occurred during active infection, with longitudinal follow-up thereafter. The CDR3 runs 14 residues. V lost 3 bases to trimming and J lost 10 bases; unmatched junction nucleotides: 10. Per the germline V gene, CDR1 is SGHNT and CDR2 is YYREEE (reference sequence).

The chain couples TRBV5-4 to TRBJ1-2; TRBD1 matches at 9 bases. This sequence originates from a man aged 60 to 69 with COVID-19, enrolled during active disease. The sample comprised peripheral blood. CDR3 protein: CASSSTNGQGPYTF. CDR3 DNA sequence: TGTGCCAGCAGCTCAACCAACGGACAGGGGCCCTACACCTTC.